This passage covers 29 T cell receptor beta chains from one sample sequenced in a study of molecular identifiers for immune sequencing clone quantification. Using its own MiXCR run on the PCR reads, TCRdb lists one record per CDR3 protein. The sample lists fewer than 25,000 distinct CDR3 sequences; roughly a sixth were seen once. Sample: naive CD8+ T cells from blood, with Jurkat cell RNA spiked in. The subset here: FACS-sorted CD8+CD4-CCR7+CD45RA+ naive T cells. The source is a human donor in good health. Some libraries in this study had Jurkat cell RNA spiked in.

Comments on this clonotype: Germline is not matched at one junction end, which may reflect a read error. The chain employs TRBV7-2 and TRBJ2-3; D remains unclear. The CDR3 is 13 residues long. Germline V gene data show CDR1 as SGHTA and CDR2 as FQGNSA. The CDR3 DNA follows: TGTGCCAGCAGCTTAGTGCCCCCGGATACGCAGTATTTC. This codes for CASSLVPPDTQYF. Full variable domain (rest looked up from reference TRBV7-2 and TRBJ2-3): GAGVSQSPSNKVTEKGKDVELRCDPISGHTALYWYRQSLGQGLEFLIYFQGNSAPDKSGLPSDRFSAERTGGSVSTLTIQRTQQEDSAVYLCASSLVPPDTQYFGPGTRLTVL.

The count of this clonotype is one. The rearrangement uses TRBV20-1 and TRBJ2-7; 11 nucleotides agree with TRBD2. The CDR3 contains 14 residues. The germline gives CDR1 DFQATT, CDR2 SNEGSKA (reference sequence). The CDR3 DNA follows: TGCAGCGCTGGGGGACTAGCGGAACTTTACGAGCAGTACTTC. Encoded protein: CSAGGLAELYEQYF.

This clonotype was counted at least ten times. The chain uses TRBV29-1 and TRBJ1-2; D is unclear. The CDR3 has 13 residues. Germline V gene sequence: CDR1 SQVTM, CDR2 ANQGSEA. V was trimmed by 5 bases and J by 4 bases, leaving 14 bases between them. The CDR3 coding sequence is TGCAGCGTTCGAGCAGACGGTGCCTATGGCTACACCTTC. Protein product: CSVRADGAYGYTF.

With respect to this clonotype: Just one base apart from a much larger clone, this may be a read error. The chain couples TRBV7-9 to TRBJ2-1; a weak D match, TRBD1 (5 bases). Germline CDR1 and CDR2: SEHNR and FQNEAQ (reference sequence). The CDR3 sequence is 12 residues long. CDR3 bases: TGTGCCAGCAGCTCAGGGTACAATGGGCAGTTCTTC. Translating it yields CASSSGYNGQFF.

There are many counts of this clonotype. The V gene is TRBV12-3 or TRBV12-4, the J gene TRBJ1-5; D is possibly TRBD1 (6 bases). V dropped 5 bases and J dropped 5 bases, with 16 bases sitting between them. The CDR3 consists of 15 residues. CDR3: CASSTGYEDHQPQHF. The CDR3 region has the DNA TGTGCCAGCAGTACAGGGTATGAGGACCATCAGCCCCAGCATTTT.

This clonotype was counted many times. The junction does not match germline at one end; this may be a read error. The chain carries TRBV10-1 and TRBJ2-5; a possible D gene is TRBD1 (5 bases). The CDR3 is made up of 9 amino acids. Looked up from germline, CDR1 is WNHNN and CDR2 is SYGVQD (reference sequence). The CDR3 region is CAKSSTDHF. CDR3 nucleotide sequence: TGCGCCAAATCATCGACAGATCACTTC.

V and J are TRBV4-1 and TRBJ2-7, with TRBD1 matching 7 bases. The CDR3 sequence is 13 residues long. V shed 4 bases, J shed 3 bases, and the junction held 3 bases outside the gene matches. Looked up from germline, CDR1 is MGHRA and CDR2 is YSYEKL. In DNA form, the CDR3 reads TGCGCCAGCAGCCCTCACAGGGGCTACGAGCAGTACTTC. Protein sequence: CASSPHRGYEQYF.

In its sample, this clonotype was seen many times. The chain couples TRBV4-2 to TRBJ1-3; a possible D gene is TRBD1 (6 bases). This CDR3 has 17 amino acids. Trimming stripped 1 base from V and 3 bases from J, with 16 bases between. Germline V CDR1 and CDR2: LGHNA, YNFKEQ. This CDR3 reads CASSQGLRGNYGNTIYF. DNA of the CDR3: TGTGCCAGCAGCCAAGGGTTAAGGGGGAATTATGGAAACACCATATATTTT.

Note on this clonotype: Possible read error: a much larger clone is one base away. The chain employs TRBV12-3 or TRBV12-4 and TRBJ2-3, with D possibly being TRBD1 (6 bases). This CDR3 is built from 15 residues. V was trimmed by 8 bases and J by 2 bases, leaving 17 bases between them. Written as DNA, the CDR3 is TGTGCCAGCGTCAACCCCGGACAGATCACAGATACGCAGTATTTT. Translating it yields CASVNPGQITDTQYF.

A word on this clonotype: This may arise from a read error, as a much more abundant clone is one base away. J is TRBJ1-2 and V is TRBV7-2, with a possible D match to TRBD1 (6 bases). The CDR3 runs 15 residues. Germline CDR1 SGHTA, CDR2 FQGNSA. CDR3 sequence (DNA): TGTGCCGGCAGCTTAGGAGGGGGTGAATCTGGGGGCTACACCTTC. This translates into CAGSLGGGESGGYTF.

In this sample, this clonotype turned up many times. This chain joins TRBV20-1 and TRBJ1-6; D might be TRBD1 (5 bases). The CDR3 contains 17 residues. Trimming stripped 1 base from V and 11 bases from J, with 24 bases between. Germline V gives CDR1 DFQATT, CDR2 SNEGSKA (reference sequence). The DNA for the CDR3 is TGCAGTGCTAGAGTGCTAGAGGAGAGGGCAGGGCTTACACCCCTCCACTTT. Its protein product is CSARVLEERAGLTPLHF.

The chain carries TRBV6-2 or TRBV6-3 and TRBJ2-4, with unresolved D. CDR3 length: 13 amino acids. V was trimmed by 0 bases and J by 9 bases, leaving 9 bases between them. Germline-derived CDR1 and CDR2 are MNHEY and SVGEGT. For the CDR3, the DNA is TGTGCCAGCAGTTACTCACGGGTTTCCATTCAGTACTTC. Residues: CASSYSRVSIQYF.

This clonotype was found many times. This chain connects TRBV10-2 to TRBJ1-1, with D possibly being TRBD1 (6 bases). The V gene's germline CDR1 is WSHSY and CDR2 SAAADI. V was pared by 6 bases and J by 4 bases, with 9 bases between. The CDR3 consists of 12 residues. DNA of the CDR3: TGCGCCAGCAGACAGGGAGGCACTGAAGCTTTCTTT. It is translated as CASRQGGTEAFF.

In this sample, this clonotype turned up many times. The gene calls are TRBV12-3 or TRBV12-4 and TRBJ2-5, with TRBD1 as a possible D gene (6 bases). The CDR3 totals 14 residues. Trimming left V 5 bases short and J 1 base short, with 11 bases between. The CDR3 reads CASSLQGFQETQYF. CDR3 sequence (DNA): TGTGCCAGCAGTCTACAGGGCTTCCAAGAGACCCAGTACTTC.

This clonotype was seen at least ten times. The V call is TRBV7-2, the J call TRBJ2-7; TRBD1 matches 7 bases. The CDR3 is 14 amino acids. Germline V gives CDR1 SGHTA, CDR2 FQGNSA. The trim removed 5 bases at V and 6 bases at J, leaving 10 bases unmatched. CDR3 loop: CASSPTTGSREQYF. Here the CDR3 DNA reads TGTGCCAGCAGCCCGACGACAGGGTCTCGCGAGCAGTACTTC.

In this sample, this clonotype turned up many times. The gene calls are TRBV5-6 and TRBJ1-4; D uncertain. V lost 0 bases and J 6 bases, leaving 6 bases between the germline ends. Germline CDR1 SGHDT, CDR2 YYEEEE. There are 13 residues in the CDR3. The CDR3 sequence: CASSLGSDEKLFF. DNA of the CDR3: TGTGCCAGCAGCTTGGGGTCCGATGAAAAACTGTTTTTT.

This clonotype was counted at least ten times. The J gene is TRBJ2-5, the V gene TRBV4-3; D perhaps matches TRBD1 (5 bases). The CDR3 sequence is 16 residues long. Trimming shortened V by 1 base and J by 0 bases, and 12 bases separated the two germline ends. The germline gives CDR1 LGHNA, CDR2 YSLEER. In DNA, the CDR3 is TGCGCCAGCAGCCAAGTCACAGGACCGTACCAAGAGACCCAGTACTTC. This gives the protein CASSQVTGPYQETQYF.

Comment on this clonotype: A much bigger clone sits one base away, suggesting this may be a read error. The rearrangement links TRBV5-1 to TRBJ2-7; D possibly corresponds to TRBD2 (5 bases). Trimming stripped 0 bases from V and 0 bases from J, with 7 bases between. Germline-derived CDR1 and CDR2 are SGHRS and YFSETQ. This CDR3 is 14 amino acids long. This CDR3 is CASSLGGPSYEQYF. The CDR3, as DNA: TGCGCCAGCAGCTTGGGAGGGCCCTCCTACGAGCAGTACTTC.

This chain joins TRBV7-9 and TRBJ1-1, with 10 nucleotides matching TRBD1. This CDR3 region has 14 residues. Germline assignment: CDR1 SEHNR and CDR2 FQNEAQ (reference sequence). Trimming at V came to 7 bases and at J to 5 bases, leaving 7 bases not matched to a gene. The CDR3 nucleotides read TGTGCCAGCACCCTGACAGGGGGCGATACTGAAGCTTTCTTT. Translation: CASTLTGGDTEAFF.

In this sample, this clonotype turned up many times. This chain uses TRBV3-1 with TRBJ2-1, with a weak D call TRBD2 (5 bases). The CDR3 spans 12 residues. Trimming removed 3 bases from V and 11 bases from J, with 11 bases in between. Per germline, CDR1 LGHDT and CDR2 YNNKEL (reference sequence). CDR3 sequence (DNA): TGTGCCAGCAGCCACGAGGGCATGAAGCAGTTCTTC. It specifies CASSHEGMKQFF.

This clonotype was recorded many times. The chain uses TRBV30 and TRBJ1-1, with 9 bases aligning to TRBD1. V was clipped by 3 bases and J by 8 bases; unmatched bases: 7. The CDR3 totals 13 residues. From germline, CDR1 is GTSNPN and CDR2 SVGIG (reference sequence). The CDR3 region is CAWRAGQGMEAFF. In DNA form, the CDR3 reads TGTGCCTGGAGGGCGGGACAGGGCATGGAAGCTTTCTTT.

This clonotype was observed a handful of times. A single base separates this from a much larger clone, so it may be a read error. This CDR3 is missing its conserved last phenylalanine or tryptophan, likely due to a read error. The chain is built from TRBV20-1 and TRBJ1-1; tentative D call: TRBD1 (6 bases). Germline CDR1 DFQATT, CDR2 SNEGSKA (reference sequence). The length of the CDR3 is 14 residues. The V gene lost 0 bases and the J gene lost 3 bases, with 11 bases spanning the gap. In DNA form, the CDR3 reads TGCAGTGCTAGAGAGACGGGGGGCTACACTGAAGCTTTCCTT. It encodes CSARETGGYTEAFL.

This clonotype was picked up many times. The chain recombines TRBV5-4 with TRBJ2-3, with D perhaps TRBD2 (5 bases). The ends were cut back, 4 bases at V and 5 bases at J, with 11 bases in the middle. The CDR3 extends over 13 amino acids. Germline CDR1 is SGHNT and CDR2 is YYREEE (reference sequence). The chain's CDR3 is CASSSPLGDTQYF. CDR3 nucleotide sequence: TGTGCCAGCAGCAGTCCACTAGGAGATACGCAGTATTTT. Drawing the rest from reference TRBV5-4 and TRBJ2-3, the complete variable domain is ETGVTQSPTHLIKTRGQQVTLRCSSQSGHNTVSWYQQALGQGPQFIFQYYREEENGRGNFPPRFSGLQFPNYSSELNVNALELDDSALYLCASSSPLGDTQYFGPGTRLTVL.

The chain is built from TRBV7-2 and TRBJ1-1; no clear D. CDR1 SGHTA and CDR2 FQGNSA come from the germline V gene. With 3 bases removed from V and 7 bases from J, the gap between germline ends came to 9 bases. There are 12 residues in the CDR3. Here the CDR3 DNA reads TGTGCCAGCAGCTTGGGCCCCAATGAAGCTTTCTTT. Translated, it gives CASSLGPNEAFF.

The table lists this clonotype with many counts. CDR3 sequence (DNA): TGTGCCAGCAGCGCGTCTTGGGGGGCCGAGCAGTACTTC. Amino acid sequence: CASSASWGAEQYF. The chain recombines TRBV7-9 with TRBJ2-7, with D perhaps being TRBD1 or TRBD2 (6 bases each). The CDR3 length is 13 residues. The V and J ends lost 5 bases and 6 bases respectively, with 14 bases between them. Germline V gene data show CDR1 as SEHNR and CDR2 as FQNEAQ (reference sequence). Full variable domain (missing parts from reference TRBV7-9 and TRBJ2-7): DTGVSQNPRHKITKRGQNVTFRCDPISEHNRLYWYRQTLGQGPEFLTYFQNEAQLEKSRLLSDRFSAERPKGSFSTLEIQRTEQGDSAMYLCASSASWGAEQYFGPGTRLTVT.

This clonotype was seen repeatedly, ten times or more. CDR3 in amino acids: CASMRGPGSETQYF. CDR3 DNA: TGTGCCAGCATGCGGGGCCCGGGTTCGGAGACCCAGTACTTC. The chain uses TRBV27 and TRBJ2-5, with a possible D match to TRBD2 (6 bases). Germline CDR1 and CDR2: MNHEY and SMNVEV (reference sequence). There are 14 residues in the CDR3. V dropped 7 bases and J dropped 5 bases, with 17 bases sitting between them.

This clonotype was detected many times. J is TRBJ2-7 and V is TRBV5-6; D is ambiguous. The germline V gene has CDR1 SGHDT and CDR2 YYEEEE. CDR3 length: 12 amino acids. Trimming removed 1 base from V and 6 bases from J, with 8 bases in between. CDR3 coding DNA: TGTGCCAGCAGCTTGCGGCGACGCGAGCAGTACTTC. Its protein is CASSLRRREQYF.

This clonotype was recorded many times. V and J are TRBV29-1 and TRBJ1-5, with D hard to call. This CDR3 comprises 15 residues. Germline V lookup: CDR1 SQVTM, CDR2 ANQGSEA. With 7 bases removed from V and 8 bases from J, the gap between germline ends came to 24 bases. In DNA form, the CDR3 reads TGCAGCGCCCGGAACGGGATTCATCAAACCGAGCCCCAGCATTTT. Translating it yields CSARNGIHQTEPQHF.

This clonotype was observed at least ten times. The rearrangement joins TRBV7-9 to TRBJ2-1; 10 bases are shared with TRBD2. V was pared by 2 bases and J by 8 bases, with 3 bases of the junction left unmatched. Germline-derived CDR1 and CDR2 are SEHNR and FQNEAQ (reference sequence). The CDR3 has 14 amino acids. CDR3 protein: CASSLTTSGDEQFF. CDR3 coding DNA: TGTGCCAGCAGCTTAACCACTAGCGGGGATGAGCAGTTCTTC.